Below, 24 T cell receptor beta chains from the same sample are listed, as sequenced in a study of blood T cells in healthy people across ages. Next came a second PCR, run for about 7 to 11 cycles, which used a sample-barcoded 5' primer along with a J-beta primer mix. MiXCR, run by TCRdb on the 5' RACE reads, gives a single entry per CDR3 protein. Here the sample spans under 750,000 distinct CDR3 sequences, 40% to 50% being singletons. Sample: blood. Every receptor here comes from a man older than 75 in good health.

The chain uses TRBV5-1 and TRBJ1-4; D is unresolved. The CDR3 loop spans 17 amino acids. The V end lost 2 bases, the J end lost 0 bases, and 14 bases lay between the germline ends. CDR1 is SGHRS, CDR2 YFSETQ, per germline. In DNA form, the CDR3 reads TGCGCCAGCAGCTTATTCCCTTCCGGCCCAACTAATGAAAAACTGTTTTTT. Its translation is CASSLFPSGPTNEKLFF. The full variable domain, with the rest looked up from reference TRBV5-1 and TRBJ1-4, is KAGVTQTPRYLIKTRGQQVTLSCSPISGHRSVSWYQQTPGQGLQFLFEYFSETQRNKGNFPGRFSGRQFSNSRSEMNVSTLELGDSALYLCASSLFPSGPTNEKLFFGSGTQLSVL.

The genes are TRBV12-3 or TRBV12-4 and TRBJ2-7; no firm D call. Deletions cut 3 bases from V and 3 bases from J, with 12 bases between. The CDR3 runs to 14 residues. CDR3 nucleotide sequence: TGTGCCAGCAGTTTGGAAGTCCTAATCTACGAGCAGTACTTC. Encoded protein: CASSLEVLIYEQYF.

In nucleotides, the CDR3 is TGCAGTGCTAGACTATTATCAGGGGAGACCCAGTACTTC. It encodes CSARLLSGETQYF. The V gene is TRBV20-1, the J gene TRBJ2-5; D may be TRBD1 (5 bases). V lost 2 bases to trimming and J lost 5 bases, with 12 bases between them. Looked up from germline, CDR1 is DFQATT and CDR2 is SNEGSKA (reference sequence). The CDR3 is 13 residues long.

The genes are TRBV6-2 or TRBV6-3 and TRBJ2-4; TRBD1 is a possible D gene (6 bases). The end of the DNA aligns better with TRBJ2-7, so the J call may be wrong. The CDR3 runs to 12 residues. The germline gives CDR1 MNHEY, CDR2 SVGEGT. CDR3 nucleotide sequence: TGTGCCAGCAAACTACAGGGATACGAGCAGTACTTC. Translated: CASKLQGYEQYF.

CDR3 sequence (DNA): TGCGCCAGCAGCCAAGGGGCCGGACGCTCCTATAATTCACCCCTCCACTTT. Amino acids: CASSQGAGRSYNSPLHF. The chain employs TRBV4-1 and TRBJ1-6; the D is unclear. The CDR3 runs 17 residues. The germline gives CDR1 MGHRA, CDR2 YSYEKL. Between the trimmed V and J ends, which lost 1 base and 0 bases, there was a span of 10 bases.

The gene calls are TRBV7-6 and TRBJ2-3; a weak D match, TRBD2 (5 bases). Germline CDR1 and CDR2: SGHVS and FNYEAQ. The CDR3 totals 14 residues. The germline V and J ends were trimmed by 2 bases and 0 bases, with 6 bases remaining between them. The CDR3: CASSLRTSTDTQYF. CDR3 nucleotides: TGTGCCAGCAGCTTAAGGACTAGCACAGATACGCAGTATTTT.

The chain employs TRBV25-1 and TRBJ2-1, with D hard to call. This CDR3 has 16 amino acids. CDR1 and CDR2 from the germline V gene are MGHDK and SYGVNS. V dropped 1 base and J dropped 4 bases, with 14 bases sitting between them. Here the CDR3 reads CASSEWSSDGYNEQFF. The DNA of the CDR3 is TGTGCCAGCAGTGAATGGAGTTCCGACGGTTACAATGAGCAGTTCTTC.

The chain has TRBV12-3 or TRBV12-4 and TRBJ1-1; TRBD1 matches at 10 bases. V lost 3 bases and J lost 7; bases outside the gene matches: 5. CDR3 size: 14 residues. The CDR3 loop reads CASSFGTGALEAFF. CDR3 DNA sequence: TGTGCCAGCAGTTTCGGGACAGGGGCTCTTGAAGCTTTCTTT.

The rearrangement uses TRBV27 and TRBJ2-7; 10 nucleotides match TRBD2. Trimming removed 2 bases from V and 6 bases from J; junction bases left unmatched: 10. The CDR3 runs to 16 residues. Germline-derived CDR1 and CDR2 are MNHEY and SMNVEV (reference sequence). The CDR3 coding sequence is TGTGCCAGCAGTTTAGGGTTCGGGCTAGCGGGGGTCGAGCAGTACTTC. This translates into CASSLGFGLAGVEQYF.

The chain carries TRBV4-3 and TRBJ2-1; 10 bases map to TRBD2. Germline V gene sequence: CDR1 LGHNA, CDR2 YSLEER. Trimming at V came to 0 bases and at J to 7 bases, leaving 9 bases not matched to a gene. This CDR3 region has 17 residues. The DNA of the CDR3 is TGCGCCAGCAGCCAAGATATCGGAGCGGGAGGGCAGAATGAGCAGTTCTTC. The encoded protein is CASSQDIGAGGQNEQFF.

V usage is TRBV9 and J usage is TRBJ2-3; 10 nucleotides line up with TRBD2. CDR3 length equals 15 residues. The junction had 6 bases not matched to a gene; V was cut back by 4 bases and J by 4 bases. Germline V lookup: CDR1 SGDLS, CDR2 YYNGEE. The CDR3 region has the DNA TGTGCCAGCAGCTCACAGCGGGAGGGCGCAGATACGCAGTATTTT. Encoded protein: CASSSQREGADTQYF.

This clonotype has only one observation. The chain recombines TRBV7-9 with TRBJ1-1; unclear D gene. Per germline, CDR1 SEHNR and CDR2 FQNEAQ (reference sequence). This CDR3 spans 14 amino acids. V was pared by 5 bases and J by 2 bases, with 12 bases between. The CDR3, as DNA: TGTGCCAGCAGCCCCATGGGAGCCAACACTGAAGCTTTCTTT. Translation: CASSPMGANTEAFF.

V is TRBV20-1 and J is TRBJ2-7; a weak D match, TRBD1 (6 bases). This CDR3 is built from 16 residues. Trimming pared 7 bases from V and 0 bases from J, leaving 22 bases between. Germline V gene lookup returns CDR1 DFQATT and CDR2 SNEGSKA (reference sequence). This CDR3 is CSVRLGGGALSYEQYF. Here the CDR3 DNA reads TGCAGTGTCCGATTAGGGGGTGGGGCTCTCTCCTACGAGCAGTACTTC.

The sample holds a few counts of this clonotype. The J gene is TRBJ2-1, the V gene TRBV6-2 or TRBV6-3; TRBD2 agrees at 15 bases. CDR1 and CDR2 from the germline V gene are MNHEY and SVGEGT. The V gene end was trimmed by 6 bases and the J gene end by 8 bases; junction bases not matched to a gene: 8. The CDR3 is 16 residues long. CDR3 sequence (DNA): TGTGCCAGCAGCCGGGGACTAGCGGGAGGTGAAGATGAGCAGTTCTTC. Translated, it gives CASSRGLAGGEDEQFF.

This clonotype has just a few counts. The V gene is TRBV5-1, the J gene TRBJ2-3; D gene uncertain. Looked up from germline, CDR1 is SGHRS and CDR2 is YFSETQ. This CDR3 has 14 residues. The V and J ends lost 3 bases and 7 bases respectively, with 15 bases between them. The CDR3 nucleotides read TGCGCCAGCAGCTGGGCTAGAGAAGGAAATACGCAGTATTTT. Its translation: CASSWAREGNTQYF.

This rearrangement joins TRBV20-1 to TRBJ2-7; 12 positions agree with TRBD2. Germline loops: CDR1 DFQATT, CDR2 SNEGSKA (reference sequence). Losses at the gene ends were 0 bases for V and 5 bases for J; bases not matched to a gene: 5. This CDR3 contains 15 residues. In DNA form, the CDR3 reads TGCAGTGCTAGAGATGGGGCTAGCGGGAGGGACGAGCAGTACTTC. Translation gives CSARDGASGRDEQYF.

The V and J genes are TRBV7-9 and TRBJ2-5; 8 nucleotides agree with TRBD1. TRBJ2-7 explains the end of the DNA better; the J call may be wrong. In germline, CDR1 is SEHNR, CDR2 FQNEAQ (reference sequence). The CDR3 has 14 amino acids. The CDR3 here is CASGWMDRAYEQYF. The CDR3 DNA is TGTGCCAGCGGCTGGATGGACAGGGCCTACGAGCAGTACTTC.

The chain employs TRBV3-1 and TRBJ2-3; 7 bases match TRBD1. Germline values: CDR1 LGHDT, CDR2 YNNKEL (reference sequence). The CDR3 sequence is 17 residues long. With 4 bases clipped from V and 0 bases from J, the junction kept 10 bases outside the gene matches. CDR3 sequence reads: CASSLKPQGVSTDTQYF. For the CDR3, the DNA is TGTGCCAGCAGCCTAAAGCCCCAGGGGGTTAGCACAGATACGCAGTATTTT.

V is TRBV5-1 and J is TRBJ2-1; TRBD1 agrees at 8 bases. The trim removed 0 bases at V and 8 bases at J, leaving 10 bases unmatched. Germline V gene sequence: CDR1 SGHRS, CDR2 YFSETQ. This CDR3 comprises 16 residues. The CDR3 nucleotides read TGCGCCAGCAGCTTGGAGGGCAGGGGGCCCCCGGATGAGCAGTTCTTC. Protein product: CASSLEGRGPPDEQFF.

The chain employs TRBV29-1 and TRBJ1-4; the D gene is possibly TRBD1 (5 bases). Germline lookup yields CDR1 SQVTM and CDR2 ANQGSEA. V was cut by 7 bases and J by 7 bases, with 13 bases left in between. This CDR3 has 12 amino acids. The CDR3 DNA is TGCAGCGCTGCAGGGTCAGGTGAAAAACTGTTTTTT. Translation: CSAAGSGEKLFF.

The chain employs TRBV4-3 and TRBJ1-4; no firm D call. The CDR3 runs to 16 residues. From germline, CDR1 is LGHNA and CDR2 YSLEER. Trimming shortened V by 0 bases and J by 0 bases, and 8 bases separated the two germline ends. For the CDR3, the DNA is TGCGCCAGCAGCCAAGATATGGGAGCAACTAATGAAAAACTGTTTTTT. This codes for CASSQDMGATNEKLFF.

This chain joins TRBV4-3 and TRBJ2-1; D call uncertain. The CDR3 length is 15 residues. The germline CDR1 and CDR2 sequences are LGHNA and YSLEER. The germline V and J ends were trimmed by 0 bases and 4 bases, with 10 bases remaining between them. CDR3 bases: TGCGCCAGCAGCCAAGAACCGCCCAGGTACAATGAGCAGTTCTTC. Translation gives CASSQEPPRYNEQFF.

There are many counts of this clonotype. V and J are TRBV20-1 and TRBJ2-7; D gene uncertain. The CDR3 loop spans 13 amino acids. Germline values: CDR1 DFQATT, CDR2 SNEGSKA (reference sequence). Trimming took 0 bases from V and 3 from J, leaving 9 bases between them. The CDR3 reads CSARDTVLYEQYF. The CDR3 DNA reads TGCAGTGCTAGAGATACCGTACTCTACGAGCAGTACTTC.

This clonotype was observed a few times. The CDR3 DNA reads TGCAGTGCGGCACCGGGGGAGGCAGGGGATGAAAAACTGTTTTTT. It specifies CSAAPGEAGDEKLFF. The chain has TRBV20-1 and TRBJ1-4, with D tentatively TRBD1 (6 bases). This CDR3 region has 15 residues. Between the trimmed V and J ends, which lost 6 bases and 6 bases, there was a span of 20 bases. The germline V gene has CDR1 DFQATT and CDR2 SNEGSKA (reference sequence).